This record looks at one T cell receptor (beta chain) sequence and its context. By flow cytometry, patients selected for sequencing had shown an expansion of CD8+CD57+ cells. The data stem from a study of CD8+CD57+ T cells in acquired aplastic anemia. Trimming cost V 2 bases and J 4 bases; bases outside gene matches: 7. CDR1 is LGHDT, CDR2 YNNKEL, per germline (reference sequence). CDR3 length: 16 residues. The template for TCR beta VDJ and CDR3 sequence profiling was genomic DNA. TCRdb reprocessed the reads with MiXCR, giving one entry per CDR3 protein. The sample comprises 150,000 to 200,000 distinct CDR3 sequences, 40% to 50% of which are singletons, and 2.5% to 3.5% rests with the top ten.

Sequencing was carried out using sorted CD4+, CD8+, or CD8+CD57+ T cells (not recorded which) from PBMCs. The J gene is TRBJ2-1, the V gene TRBV3-1; 8 bases fit TRBD2. This TCR came from a human donor with aplastic anemia. The DNA for the CDR3 is TGTGCCAGCAGCCAAACTGCGGGAGGCCAATACAATGAGCAGTTCTTC. Translated: CASSQTAGGQYNEQFF.